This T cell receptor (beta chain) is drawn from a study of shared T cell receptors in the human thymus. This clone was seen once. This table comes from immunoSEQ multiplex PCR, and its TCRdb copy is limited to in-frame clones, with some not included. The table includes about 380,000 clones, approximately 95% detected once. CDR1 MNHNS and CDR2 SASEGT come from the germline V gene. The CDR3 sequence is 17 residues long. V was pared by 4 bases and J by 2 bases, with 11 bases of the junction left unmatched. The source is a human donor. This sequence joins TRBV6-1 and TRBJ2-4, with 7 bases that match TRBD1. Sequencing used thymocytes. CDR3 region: CASSGQGPVVSKNIQYF. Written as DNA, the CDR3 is TGTGCCAGCAGTGGACAGGGCCCCGTAGTGTCCAAAAACATTCAGTACTTC.